These 32 T cell receptor beta chains came from one sample sequenced in a study of blood T cell repertoires in COVID-19. Assay: immunoSEQ multiplex PCR; the TCRdb copy retains only in-frame clones and omits some. The repertoire holds approximately 250,000 clones, with 83% as singletons. Input material: peripheral blood. All receptors derive from a human donor in a cohort sampled during active COVID-19.

The rearrangement uses TRBV5-1 and TRBJ2-5, with D maybe TRBD2 (6 bases). From germline, CDR1 is SGHRS and CDR2 YFSETQ. This CDR3 region has 14 residues. Between the trimmed V and J ends, which lost 0 bases and 7 bases, there was a span of 13 bases. The CDR3 is CASSLGRARGTQYF. The DNA of the CDR3 is TGCGCCAGCAGCTTGGGGAGGGCCCGAGGGACCCAGTACTTC.

V gene TRBV5-1 combines with J gene TRBJ2-6, with TRBD1 matching over 8 bases. The CDR3 contains 15 residues. Germline CDR1 SGHRS, CDR2 YFSETQ. V lost 6 bases and J lost 2; bases outside the gene matches: 4. The CDR3 bases are TGCGCCAGCAACCAGGGGGCCGCTGGGGCCAACGTCCTGACTTTC. It translates to CASNQGAAGANVLTF. Complete variable domain (other parts from reference TRBV5-1 and TRBJ2-6): KAGVTQTPRYLIKTRGQQVTLSCSPISGHRSVSWYQQTPGQGLQFLFEYFSETQRNKGNFPGRFSGRQFSNSRSEMNVSTLELGDSALYLCASNQGAAGANVLTFGAGSRLTVL.

This clone was detected only a few times. The J gene is TRBJ2-7, the V gene TRBV5-6; D may be TRBD1 (6 bases). Germline CDR1 reads SGHDT; CDR2 reads YYEEEE. This CDR3 has 15 residues. V lost 1 base and J lost 3, with 14 bases in between. The CDR3 DNA follows: TGTGCCAGCAGCTTGACTTATGGGACAAACTACGAGCAGTACTTC. It is translated as CASSLTYGTNYEQYF.

This sequence joins TRBV7-2 and TRBJ1-6, with D possibly being TRBD1 (5 bases). V lost 3 bases and J lost 3, with 6 bases in between. From germline, CDR1 is SGHTA and CDR2 FQGNSA. The CDR3 is 14 amino acids. CDR3 residues: CASSLDIYNSPLHF. DNA for the CDR3: TGTGCCAGCAGCTTGGACATCTATAATTCACCCCTCCACTTT. Using reference TRBV7-2 and TRBJ1-6 for the parts outside the CDR3, the full variable domain is GAGVSQSPSNKVTEKGKDVELRCDPISGHTALYWYRQSLGQGLEFLIYFQGNSAPDKSGLPSDRFSAERTGGSVSTLTIQRTQQEDSAVYLCASSLDIYNSPLHFGNGTRLTVT.

The chain couples TRBV20-1 to TRBJ2-3; the match to TRBD2 covers 9 bases. V shed 3 bases and J 3 bases; nucleotides not matched to a gene: 7. The CDR3 totals 15 residues. Germline V gives CDR1 DFQATT, CDR2 SNEGSKA (reference sequence). The CDR3 loop is CSASGREGRTDTQYF. The CDR3 DNA reads as TGCAGTGCTAGTGGGCGGGAGGGCCGGACAGATACGCAGTATTTT.

This chain uses TRBV12-5 with TRBJ2-7, with D unresolved. This CDR3 comprises 17 residues. V lost 3 bases, J lost 3 bases, and 21 bases lay in between. The germline CDR1 and CDR2 sequences are LGHNT and FRNRAP. The CDR3 DNA follows: TGTGCTAGTGGTTTCACCACCGGAGCGCGCGAGGTCTACGAGCAGTACTTC. Amino acid sequence: CASGFTTGAREVYEQYF.

This sequence joins TRBV18 and TRBJ2-7; 10 nucleotides agree with TRBD2. Trimming cost V 0 bases and J 6 bases; bases outside gene matches: 11. There are 17 residues in the CDR3. Germline V CDR1 and CDR2: KGHSH, LQKENI. CDR3 nucleotide sequence: TGTGCCAGCTCACCACCGTCAGCGGGAGGGCCCACGGCCGAGCAGTACTTC. Protein: CASSPPSAGGPTAEQYF. Filled out from reference TRBV18 and TRBJ2-7, the complete variable domain reads NAGVMQNPRHLVRRRGQEARLRCSPMKGHSHVYWYRQLPEEGLKFMVYLQKENIIDESGMPKERFSAEFPKEGPSILRIQQVVRGDSAAYFCASSPPSAGGPTAEQYFGPGTRLTVT.

This chain links TRBV7-9 with TRBJ2-5; 7 bases are shared with TRBD2. CDR1 is SEHNR, CDR2 FQNEAQ, per germline (reference sequence). CDR3 length equals 14 residues. The V and J ends lost 5 bases and 4 bases, in that order; junction bases with no gene match: 7. The DNA of the CDR3 is TGTGCCAGCAGCGGGAGGGGCGGGAGAGAGACCCAGTACTTC. Its translation: CASSGRGGRETQYF.

The gene calls are TRBV7-9 and TRBJ1-4; D is unclear. This CDR3 is built from 15 residues. CDR1 and CDR2 (germline): SEHNR, FQNEAQ (reference sequence). V was cut by 7 bases and J by 0 bases, with 12 bases left in between. The CDR3 loop reads CASTDTAATNEKLFF. The DNA for the CDR3 is TGTGCCAGCACCGACACAGCCGCAACTAATGAAAAACTGTTTTTT. The variable domain in full, with the rest retrieved from reference TRBV7-9 and TRBJ1-4, is DTGVSQNPRHKITKRGQNVTFRCDPISEHNRLYWYRQTLGQGPEFLTYFQNEAQLEKSRLLSDRFSAERPKGSFSTLEIQRTEQGDSAMYLCASTDTAATNEKLFFGSGTQLSVL.

The V gene is TRBV28, the J gene TRBJ1-2; 8 positions agree with TRBD1. The CDR3 runs 12 residues. Germline values: CDR1 MDHEN, CDR2 SYDVKM. V dropped 6 bases and J dropped 10; count of bases not matched to a gene: 7. The CDR3 bases are TGTGCCAGCAGGTCGGGACAGGAGCTCTACACCTTC. Encoded protein: CASRSGQELYTF.

The genes are TRBV9 and TRBJ2-7, with TRBD1 identical over 8 bases. Germline-derived CDR1 and CDR2 are SGDLS and YYNGEE. The CDR3 has 15 residues. The V and J ends lost 2 bases and 0 bases, in that order; junction bases with no gene match: 4. The CDR3 protein is CASSVDRGPSYEQYF. CDR3 DNA: TGTGCCAGCAGCGTTGACAGGGGCCCCTCCTACGAGCAGTACTTC.

This chain joins TRBV12-3 or TRBV12-4 and TRBJ2-5, with 8 bases identical to TRBD1. The length of the CDR3 is 13 residues. V lost 5 bases to trimming and J lost 6 bases; unmatched junction nucleotides: 5. The CDR3 loop is CASSPQGAKTQYF. In DNA, the CDR3 is TGTGCCAGCAGTCCCCAGGGGGCAAAGACCCAGTACTTC.

The CDR3 sequence is CASSPDQGQETQYF. The CDR3 bases are TGTGCCAGCTCACCAGATCAGGGCCAAGAGACCCAGTACTTC. V gene TRBV18 combines with J gene TRBJ2-5, with D perhaps matching TRBD1 (5 bases). Germline CDR1 and CDR2: KGHSH and LQKENI. V dropped 2 bases and J dropped 1 base, with 8 bases sitting between them. This CDR3 has 14 residues.

V is TRBV7-9 and J is TRBJ2-2; D perhaps matches TRBD1 (6 bases). From germline, CDR1 is SEHNR and CDR2 FQNEAQ (reference sequence). Between the trimmed V and J ends, which lost 7 bases and 6 bases, there was a span of 12 bases. This CDR3 is 13 amino acids long. CDR3 sequence: CASTAGAPGELFF. The DNA for the CDR3 is TGTGCCAGCACAGCAGGGGCCCCCGGGGAGCTGTTTTTT.

This clone was counted a few times. V and J are TRBV4-2 and TRBJ2-3, with 9 bases matching TRBD2. The CDR3 totals 15 residues. Trimming at V came to 0 bases and at J to 6 bases, leaving 4 bases not matched to a gene. From germline, CDR1 is LGHNA and CDR2 YNFKEQ. CDR3 amino acids: CASSQEGGGADTQYF. For the CDR3, the DNA is TGTGCCAGCAGCCAAGAAGGCGGGGGGGCCGATACGCAGTATTTT.

This clone was counted at least ten times. The chain links TRBV5-1 to TRBJ2-3; 7 nucleotides agree with TRBD2. The CDR3 is made up of 15 amino acids. The germline gives CDR1 SGHRS, CDR2 YFSETQ. Losses at the gene ends were 5 bases for V and 4 bases for J; bases not matched to a gene: 10. CDR3 nucleotides: TGCGCCAGCAGAAGAGCGGGAAGAGGGTCAGATACGCAGTATTTT. This gives the protein CASRRAGRGSDTQYF.

This clone is a singleton in its sample. CDR3: CASSLGTGQRFSHGTQYF. In DNA, the CDR3 is TGCGCCAGCAGCTTGGGGACGGGACAAAGGTTTTCTCATGGGACCCAGTACTTC. The genes are TRBV5-1 and TRBJ2-5; D is possibly TRBD1 (6 bases). V lost 0 bases and J 7 bases, leaving 25 bases between the germline ends. Germline values: CDR1 SGHRS, CDR2 YFSETQ. This CDR3 comprises 18 residues.

The chain has TRBV19 and TRBJ2-7; a possible D gene is TRBD1 (6 bases). CDR1 is LNHDA and CDR2 is SQIVND in the germline V gene (reference sequence). V was trimmed by 10 bases and J by 6 bases, leaving 19 bases between them. The CDR3 spans 13 residues. The CDR3 DNA is TGTGCCACCTCGACGACGAGGGGGAGCGAGCAGTACTTC. Residues: CATSTTRGSEQYF.

The chain carries TRBV6-6 and TRBJ1-5; D is uncertain. CDR3 length: 15 residues. The germline V and J ends were trimmed by 3 bases and 1 base, with 10 bases remaining between them. Germline V gene data show CDR1 as MNHNY and CDR2 as SVGAGI (reference sequence). CDR3 amino acids: CASSYKRESNQPQHF. The CDR3 region has the DNA TGTGCCAGCAGTTATAAAAGGGAGAGCAATCAGCCCCAGCATTTT.

The chain combines TRBV30 with TRBJ1-1; D is ambiguous. Trimming removed 2 bases at V and 3 bases at J, with 10 bases between. CDR1 and CDR2 (germline): GTSNPN, SVGIG (reference sequence). The CDR3 loop spans 13 amino acids. This chain's CDR3 is CAWSLGRDTEAFF. The CDR3, as DNA: TGTGCCTGGAGTCTAGGTCGGGACACTGAAGCTTTCTTT. Full variable domain (outside the CDR3, taken from reference TRBV30 and TRBJ1-1): SQTIHQWPATLVQPVGSPLSLECTVEGTSNPNLYWYRQAAGRGLQLLFYSVGIGQISSEVPQNLSASRPQDRQFILSSKKLLLSDSGFYLCAWSLGRDTEAFFGQGTRLTVV.

This chain links TRBV15 with TRBJ1-1; 7 bases are shared with TRBD1. V trimming: 3 bases; J trimming: 1 base; junction bases outside the gene matches: 17. The CDR3 is 19 residues long. Looked up from germline, CDR1 is LNHNV and CDR2 is YYDKDF (reference sequence). CDR3 DNA sequence: TGTGCCACCAGCAGGGCGCTTTCTCAACAGGGGTGGGGGAACACTGAAGCTTTCTTT. Translating it yields CATSRALSQQGWGNTEAFF. Combining the CDR3 with reference TRBV15 and TRBJ1-1 gives the whole variable domain DAMVIQNPRYQVTQFGKPVTLSCSQTLNHNVMYWYQQKSSQAPKLLFHYYDKDFNNEADTPDNFQSRRPNTSFCFLDIRSPGLGDTAMYLCATSRALSQQGWGNTEAFFGQGTRLTVV.

As to this clone: At one boundary the junction diverges from the germline segment, which might be a read error. The rearrangement uses TRBV19 and TRBJ1-5; 11 bases align to TRBD1. This CDR3 comprises 17 residues. The V gene's germline CDR1 is LNHDA and CDR2 SQIVND (reference sequence). The CDR3 protein is CASSNTGQGVSDQPQHF. The CDR3 coding sequence is TGTGCCAGCAGTAACACGGGACAGGGGGTCTCTGATCAGCCCCAGCATTTT.

The gene calls are TRBV3-1 (or the pseudogene TRBV3-2) and TRBJ1-5; D is possibly TRBD1 (5 bases). The CDR3 has 17 residues. The germline V gene has CDR1 LGHDT and CDR2 YNNKEL (reference sequence). Trimming left V 3 bases short and J 0 bases short, with 15 bases between. CDR3 residues: CASSHGFKGVSNQPQHF. The CDR3 DNA reads as TGTGCCAGCAGCCATGGGTTTAAAGGGGTTAGCAATCAGCCCCAGCATTTT.

This clone has a single count. The chain links TRBV7-8 to TRBJ2-1; a weak D match, TRBD1 (8 bases). Deletions cut 1 base from V and 3 bases from J, with 10 bases between. The CDR3 is made up of 15 amino acids. Germline CDR1 reads SGHVS; CDR2 reads FQNEAQ. Here the CDR3 DNA reads TGTGCCAGCAGCTTAGACAGGGGGGGCTACAATGAGCAGTTCTTC. As protein: CASSLDRGGYNEQFF.

The chain has TRBV10-1 and TRBJ2-5; TRBD1 matches at 7 bases. The CDR3 spans 14 residues. The ends lost 6 bases at V and 4 bases at J; junction bases unmatched: 8. Germline V gene data show CDR1 as WNHNN and CDR2 as SYGVQD (reference sequence). CDR3 in amino acids: CASRGKQGRETQYF. In nucleotides, the CDR3 is TGCGCCAGCAGGGGGAAACAGGGGAGAGAGACCCAGTACTTC.

The chain uses TRBV5-3 and TRBJ2-1, with 10 bases identical to TRBD2. Being an ORF, TRBV5-3 has a function that is uncertain. The trim removed 0 bases at V and 6 bases at J, leaving 9 bases unmatched. This CDR3 spans 17 amino acids. The CDR3 spells CARSLGRGSSGGNEQFF. Here the CDR3 DNA reads TGTGCCAGAAGCTTGGGCCGGGGGTCTAGCGGGGGCAATGAGCAGTTCTTC.

In this sample, this clone turned up a few times. The V call is TRBV19, the J call TRBJ1-4; D uncertain. This CDR3 contains 13 residues. V lost 5 bases, J lost 6 bases, and 10 bases lay in between. Germline loops: CDR1 LNHDA, CDR2 SQIVND (reference sequence). CDR3 amino acids: CASSPQFHEKLFF. DNA for the CDR3: TGTGCCAGTAGTCCGCAGTTTCATGAAAAACTGTTTTTT.

The CDR3 region has the DNA TGTGCCAGCACCTTAGGGACAGGTAATGAAAAACTGTTTTTT. Protein sequence: CASTLGTGNEKLFF. The chain couples TRBV6-4 to TRBJ1-4; 8 nucleotides align to TRBD1. Unmatched junction bases numbered 5, after V lost 7 bases and J lost 4 bases. CDR1 and CDR2 from the germline V gene are MRHNA and SNTAGT. The CDR3 extends over 14 amino acids.

This clone was counted a few times. The genes are TRBV28 and TRBJ2-1, with D possibly being TRBD2 (6 bases). V gave up 5 bases and J gave up 9 bases, with 14 bases separating them. Germline-derived CDR1 and CDR2 are MDHEN and SYDVKM. CDR3 length: 13 amino acids. CDR3 in amino acids: CASSTRRAAEQFF. DNA for the CDR3: TGTGCCAGCAGTACACGGAGGGCCGCTGAGCAGTTCTTC. The full variable domain, its missing parts supplied by reference TRBV28 and TRBJ2-1, is DVKVTQSSRYLVKRTGEKVFLECVQDMDHENMFWYRQDPGLGLRLIYFSYDVKMKEKGDIPEGYSVSREKKERFSLILESASTNQTSMYLCASSTRRAAEQFFGPGTRLTVL.

The chain carries TRBV9 and TRBJ1-2; D gene uncertain. The CDR3 loop spans 12 amino acids. Germline assignment: CDR1 SGDLS and CDR2 YYNGEE. Trimming took 3 bases from V and 4 from J, leaving 7 bases between them. CDR3 nucleotide sequence: TGTGCCAGCAGCGGATACAGCTATGGCTACACCTTC. Protein: CASSGYSYGYTF.

The count of this clone is one. The chain uses TRBV6-6 and TRBJ1-2, with 8 bases identical to TRBD1. The V and J ends lost 5 bases and 3 bases, in that order; junction bases with no gene match: 2. The length of the CDR3 is 13 residues. The germline gives CDR1 MNHNY, CDR2 SVGAGI (reference sequence). Here the CDR3 DNA reads TGTGCCAGCAGTATGGACAGGGACTATGGCTACACCTTC. Translated, it gives CASSMDRDYGYTF.

This sequence joins TRBV2 and TRBJ2-6; 9 nucleotides match TRBD1. Germline V CDR1 and CDR2: SNHLY, FYNNEI. The CDR3 length is 17 residues. The ends lost 7 bases at V and 3 bases at J; junction bases unmatched: 10. The CDR3 here is CASNSGQGFSGANVLTF. The CDR3 nucleotides read TGTGCCAGCAACTCGGGACAGGGTTTTAGTGGGGCCAACGTCCTGACTTTC.